Listed below are T cell receptor beta chains from one sample, sequenced in a study of blood T cell repertoires in COVID-19. Generated by immunoSEQ multiplex PCR, the TCRdb table keeps only in-frame clones and is missing some. The table lists some 340,000 clones, roughly four fifths of them singletons, with roughly 5.1% in the top ten. Input material: PBMCs or T cells enriched from blood (not recorded which). Receptors originate from a woman aged 45 to 65 who had recovered from COVID-19. CDR3s include the opening cysteine and the closing phenylalanine or tryptophan. A D gene is named only where the DNA matches it firmly. Clone size is not always given. Where it is, it says once, few, many or a class for expanded clones.

D	size	V	J	CDR3	DNA
TRBD1	few	TRBV5-1	TRBJ1-1	CASSLGGIQNTEAFF	TGCGCCAGCAGCCTAGGGGGCATCCAGAACACTGAAGCTTTCTTT
.	.	TRBV7-9	TRBJ2-5	CASSLEGTQYF	TGTGCCAGCAGCTTGGAGGGGACCCAGTACTTC
.	.	TRBV7-3	TRBJ1-2	CASSLGGTGFGYTF	TGTGCCAGCAGCTTAGGGGGCACCGGGTTTGGCTACACCTTC
TRBD2	once	TRBV9	TRBJ2-3	CASSVTSLSDTQYF	TGTGCCAGCAGCGTGACTAGCCTATCAGATACGCAGTATTTT
TRBD2	.	TRBV5-1	TRBJ2-6	CASSFFSSGTNSGANVLTF	TGCGCCAGCAGCTTTTTCTCTAGCGGGACTAACTCTGGGGCCAACGTCCTGACTTTC
.	few	TRBV30	TRBJ1-2	CAWRFAGVYGYTF	TGTGCCTGGAGGTTCGCGGGAGTCTATGGCTACACCTTC
.	.	TRBV28	TRBJ1-5	CASKGFSNQPQHF	TGTGCCAGCAAGGGGTTTAGCAATCAGCCCCAGCATTTT
TRBD1	.	TRBV7-2	TRBJ1-1	CASSFSPTGVGAEAFF	TGTGCCAGCAGCTTTTCGCCGACAGGGGTCGGCGCTGAAGCTTTCTTT
.	.	TRBV7-2	TRBJ2-7	CASSLDPGSYEQYF	TGTGCCAGCAGCTTAGATCCGGGCTCCTACGAGCAGTACTTC
.	.	TRBV19	TRBJ1-2	CASSIEERAGVAGYTF	TGTGCCAGTAGTATAGAAGAGAGAGCGGGCGTGGCTGGCTACACCTTC
.	.	TRBV7-3	TRBJ2-5	CASSPPGGETQYF	TGTGCCAGCAGCCCCCCCGGCGGAGAGACCCAGTACTTC
.	.	TRBV6-2/TRBV6-3	TRBJ2-1	CASSPSGVQGFF	TGTGCCAGCAGCCCCTCGGGGGTCCAGGGGTTCTTC
TRBD2	.	TRBV4-2	TRBJ2-5	CASSQTYKGAGPEETQYF	TGTGCCAGCAGCCAGACATATAAGGGAGCGGGGCCTGAAGAGACCCAGTACTTC
.	few	TRBV19	TRBJ2-3	CASRNSHSTDTQYF	TGTGCCAGTAGGAACAGCCATAGCACAGATACGCAGTATTTT
.	.	TRBV11-2	TRBJ2-7	CASSLEVSDISYEQYF	TGTGCCAGCAGCTTAGAAGTTAGCGACATTTCCTACGAGCAGTACTTC
.	.	TRBV28	TRBJ1-1	CASSLPRGAEAFF	TGTGCCAGCAGTTTACCAAGGGGCGCTGAAGCTTTCTTT
.	.	TRBV19	TRBJ2-2	CASKLVVDTGELFF	TGTGCCAGTAAATTGGTAGTGGACACCGGGGAGCTGTTTTTT
TRBD1	.	TRBV7-4	TRBJ1-5	CASSDEVQGRRLNQPQHF	TGTGCCAGCAGCGATGAGGTACAGGGGCGCAGGCTCAATCAGCCCCAGCATTTT
TRBD1	once	TRBV15	TRBJ2-1	CATSREGQGADNEQFF	TGTGCCACCAGCAGAGAAGGACAGGGGGCCGACAATGAGCAGTTCTTC
.	.	TRBV3-1/TRBV3-2	TRBJ2-7	CASSPAAEGLEQYF	TGTGCCAGCAGCCCGGCGGCGGAGGGTCTCGAGCAGTACTTC
.	.	TRBV10-3	TRBJ1-4	CAISELDSDEKLFF	TGTGCCATCAGTGAGTTGGACAGCGATGAAAAACTGTTTTTT
.	.	TRBV11-2	TRBJ2-7	CASSSRQTLAYEQYF	TGTGCCAGCAGCTCGCGACAGACGCTAGCCTACGAGCAGTACTTC
TRBD2	.	TRBV6-2/TRBV6-3	TRBJ2-3	CASSSRSLAVNGDTQYF	TGTGCCAGCAGTTCGCGATCACTAGCGGTAAACGGAGATACGCAGTATTTT
.	.	TRBV3-1/TRBV3-2	TRBJ2-3	CASSQDRLRGGRDTQYF	TGTGCCAGCAGCCAAGACCGATTGAGGGGGGGCCGCGATACGCAGTATTTT
.	once	TRBV5-6	TRBJ1-2	CASSLRGGYGYTF	TGTGCCAGCAGCTTGCGAGGGGGATATGGCTACACCTTC
.	.	TRBV18	TRBJ1-6	CASSTTGNYNSPLHF	TGTGCCAGCTCAACTACAGGGAACTATAATTCACCCCTCCACTTT
TRBD1	.	TRBV30	TRBJ1-3	CAWSVSGDRSLSISGNTIYF	TGTGCCTGGAGTGTGTCCGGGGACAGGTCCCTTTCTATCTCTGGAAACACCATATATTTT
.	.	TRBV7-2	TRBJ1-2	CASSLAARDYGYTF	TGTGCCAGCAGCTTAGCCGCCAGGGACTATGGCTACACCTTC
.	.	TRBV19	TRBJ1-4	CASSIYYKSLFLELFF	TGTGCCAGTAGTATCTACTATAAGAGTTTGTTTCTTGAACTGTTTTTT
TRBD1	.	TRBV9	TRBJ2-2	CASSGGQGVSGELFF	TGTGCCAGCAGCGGTGGACAGGGGGTTTCCGGGGAGCTGTTTTTT
TRBD1	few	TRBV13	TRBJ1-4	CASRGQINEKLFF	TGTGCCAGCAGGGGACAGATTAATGAAAAACTGTTTTTT
.	.	TRBV7-3	TRBJ2-3	CASSFKRGSTDTQYF	TGTGCCAGCAGCTTCAAACGCGGAAGCACAGATACGCAGTATTTT
TRBD1	.	TRBV6-2/TRBV6-3	TRBJ1-4	CASSYSFAGQGNEKLFF	TGTGCCAGCAGTTACTCTTTCGCGGGACAGGGAAATGAAAAACTGTTTTTT
.	.	TRBV19	TRBJ1-1	CASATQGNTEAFF	TGTGCCAGCGCGACACAGGGGAACACTGAAGCTTTCTTT
.	.	TRBV15	TRBJ1-1	CATSREEGTEAFF	TGTGCCACCAGCAGAGAAGAGGGCACTGAAGCTTTCTTT
TRBD1	.	TRBV7-2	TRBJ1-4	CASSLGGTGNEKLFF	TGTGCCAGCAGCTTAGGAGGGACAGGGAATGAAAAACTGTTTTTT
.	.	TRBV9	TRBJ1-1	CASSVVVTGNTEAFF	TGTGCCAGCAGCGTAGTCGTTACAGGTAACACTGAAGCTTTCTTT
.	.	TRBV5-1	TRBJ1-1	CASRPRPDRNTEAFF	TGCGCCAGCAGACCCCGTCCCGACAGAAACACTGAAGCTTTCTTT
TRBD1	few	TRBV14	TRBJ1-2	CASSPRTGWQYGYTF	TGTGCCAGCAGCCCCCGGACAGGGTGGCAGTATGGCTACACCTTC
TRBD1	.	TRBV18	TRBJ1-4	CASSPGQLDLATNEKLFF	TGTGCCAGCTCACCGGGACAGCTCGATCTTGCAACTAATGAAAAACTGTTTTTT
.	.	TRBV5-8	TRBJ2-7	CASSSALAVHEQYF	TGTGCCAGCAGCTCGGCCCTAGCCGTCCACGAGCAGTACTTC
TRBD1	.	TRBV3-1/TRBV3-2	TRBJ2-7	CASSQEVTGVSYEQYF	TGTGCCAGCAGCCAAGAGGTGACAGGGGTTTCCTACGAGCAGTACTTC
.	.	TRBV6-5	TRBJ1-4	CASSYGGLNEKLFF	TGTGCCAGCAGTTACGGGGGCCTTAATGAAAAACTGTTTTTT